This T cell receptor beta chain was obtained from a study of CD4 T cells in relation to SARS-CoV-2 and coronaviruses. Regarding the study as a whole: Each donor contributed either pre-pandemic or post-infection samples, not both.

The repertoire was sequenced with immunoSEQ multiplex PCR; TCRdb's copy has only in-frame clones and lacks some. The table records over 15,000 clones, around 80% of them present only once. Concerning this clone itself: What it binds is not known.

Unexposed donor CD4+ T cells date from 2011-2018, before the COVID-19 pandemic. Isolation of CD4+ T cells took place after approximately 11 days in culture. Testing used SARS-CoV-2 S/N and four cold-coronavirus spikes on unexposed-donor CD4+ T cells, cells permitting. Sequenced input: CD4+ T cells from PBMCs, cultured in vitro. The clonotype comes from a human donor in good health.

As DNA, the CDR3 is TGTGCCAGCAGTGATTCGGGGAACCCAGGGCCACACGTCATGAACACTGAAGCTTTCTTT. It codes for CASSDSGNPGPHVMNTEAFF. The chain uses TRBV6-4 and TRBJ1-1, with D tentatively TRBD1 (5 bases). The CDR3 runs to 20 residues. Trimming removed 3 bases from V and 0 bases from J, with 26 bases in between. Germline-derived CDR1 and CDR2 are MRHNA and SNTAGT.